The 19 T cell receptor beta chains below were found in one sample sequenced in a study of blood T cell repertoires in COVID-19. Produced via immunoSEQ multiplex PCR; TCRdb's table is partial and in-frame only. This table holds just under 350,000 clones, 75% to 90% found once. Sequencing was performed on peripheral blood. The receptors shown here come from a woman aged 50 to 60 with COVID-19, enrolled during active disease.

The genes are TRBV23-1 and TRBJ2-3; D remains unclear. TRBV23-1 is assigned to the ORF class and has an uncertain function. Trimming stripped 0 bases from V and 8 bases from J, with 6 bases between. The CDR3 covers 12 residues. In nucleotides, the CDR3 is TGCGCCAGCAGTCAATCTCCTTTTACGCAGTATTTT. Translating it yields CASSQSPFTQYF.

The chain recombines TRBV13 with TRBJ2-2; tentatively, D is TRBD2 (6 bases). The CDR3 spans 15 residues. V lost 4 bases and J 1 base, leaving 10 bases between the germline ends. Germline CDR1 PRHDT, CDR2 FYEKMQ (reference sequence). This CDR3 is CASSSPGLNTGELFF. CDR3 coding DNA: TGTGCCAGCAGCTCCCCGGGACTGAACACCGGGGAGCTGTTTTTT.

This chain joins TRBV28 and TRBJ1-2, with 7 bases identical to TRBD1. The germline V gene has CDR1 MDHEN and CDR2 SYDVKM. The V and J ends lost 3 bases and 8 bases, in that order; junction bases with no gene match: 18. This CDR3 comprises 17 residues. The CDR3 DNA sequence: TGTGCCAGCAGTTTTATAAGGGGGCGTGCCGAGCTTTGGGGCTACACCTTC. Translated, it gives CASSFIRGRAELWGYTF.

The rearrangement joins TRBV4-1 to TRBJ1-2, with TRBD1 matching over 10 bases. Germline CDR1 and CDR2: MGHRA and YSYEKL. The CDR3 is 17 amino acids. V was clipped by 0 bases and J by 7 bases; unmatched bases: 11. DNA for the CDR3: TGCGCCAGCAGCCAAGAGCCCCCTGGACAGGGGGGGCGTGGCTACACCTTC. This gives the protein CASSQEPPGQGGRGYTF.

This chain joins TRBV19 and TRBJ1-5; 12 bases agree with TRBD1. The CDR3 extends over 17 amino acids. Unmatched junction bases numbered 7, after V lost 6 bases and J lost 1 base. Per germline, CDR1 LNHDA and CDR2 SQIVND (reference sequence). The CDR3 is CASSPGQGAGSNQPQHF. CDR3 coding DNA: TGTGCCAGTAGCCCGGGACAGGGGGCAGGAAGCAATCAGCCCCAGCATTTT.

The V call is TRBV11-3, the J call TRBJ2-5, with TRBD2 identical over 9 bases. Germline CDR1 is SGHNT and CDR2 is YENEEA. This CDR3 has 18 amino acids. With 0 bases clipped from V and 7 bases from J, the junction kept 15 bases outside the gene matches. The CDR3 bases are TGTGCCAGCAGCTTAGATACGTCTAGCGGGATCCCCGTTCGGACCCAGTACTTC. Translated, it gives CASSLDTSSGIPVRTQYF.

The gene calls are TRBV27 and TRBJ2-1; no clear D. There are 15 residues in the CDR3. Germline V gene lookup returns CDR1 MNHEY and CDR2 SMNVEV (reference sequence). Between the trimmed V and J ends, which lost 6 bases and 0 bases, there was a span of 12 bases. CDR3 sequence (DNA): TGTGCCAGCAGACAGTTCCCAAGCTCCTACAATGAGCAGTTCTTC. Its protein product is CASRQFPSSYNEQFF.

In regard to this clone: Other DNA sequences from this sample encode an identical CDR3 as well. This chain connects TRBV5-1 to TRBJ2-3, with D possibly TRBD2 on 5 matching bases. Germline CDR1 is SGHRS and CDR2 is YFSETQ. The length of the CDR3 is 12 residues. The V end lost 4 bases, the J end lost 5 bases, and 8 bases lay between the germline ends. CDR3 DNA: TGCGCCAGCAGCCGTGGAGGAGATACGCAGTATTTT. Residues: CASSRGGDTQYF.

The chain employs TRBV7-2 and TRBJ2-1, with a tentative D call TRBD2 (6 bases). Trimming stripped 3 bases from V and 2 bases from J, with 11 bases between. This CDR3 is built from 15 residues. Per the germline V gene, CDR1 is SGHTA and CDR2 is FQGNSA. This CDR3 is CASSFGIAAYNEQFF. CDR3 DNA sequence: TGTGCCAGCAGCTTCGGAATAGCGGCCTACAATGAGCAGTTCTTC.

This chain uses TRBV4-1 with TRBJ1-4; 7 positions agree with TRBD1. V gave up 0 bases and J gave up 2 bases; unmatched junction bases: 6. Germline CDR1 MGHRA, CDR2 YSYEKL. The CDR3 spans 17 residues. CDR3: CASSQDLTGATNEKLFF. The DNA for the CDR3 is TGCGCCAGCAGCCAAGATCTTACAGGGGCTACTAATGAAAAACTGTTTTTT.

V is TRBV5-1 and J is TRBJ1-1; 7 nucleotides align to TRBD1. Per the germline V gene, CDR1 is SGHRS and CDR2 is YFSETQ. The CDR3 contains 13 residues. Losses at the gene ends were 5 bases for V and 6 bases for J; bases not matched to a gene: 7. The CDR3 here is CASSPEGTAEAFF. CDR3 bases: TGCGCCAGCAGTCCTGAGGGGACAGCTGAAGCTTTCTTT. Full variable domain (outside the CDR3, taken from reference TRBV5-1 and TRBJ1-1): KAGVTQTPRYLIKTRGQQVTLSCSPISGHRSVSWYQQTPGQGLQFLFEYFSETQRNKGNFPGRFSGRQFSNSRSEMNVSTLELGDSALYLCASSPEGTAEAFFGQGTRLTVV.

This clone was recorded once. The chain combines TRBV7-8 with TRBJ1-2, with a tentative D call TRBD1 (6 bases). Trimming pared 2 bases from V and 2 bases from J, leaving 9 bases between. Germline assignment: CDR1 SGHVS and CDR2 FQNEAQ. This CDR3 is built from 14 residues. Written as DNA, the CDR3 is TGTGCCAGCAGCTTACGACAGGCCAACTATGGCTACACCTTC. It is translated as CASSLRQANYGYTF.

The chain combines TRBV28 with TRBJ2-1, with TRBD2 as a possible D gene (5 bases). CDR3 size: 14 residues. Trimming stripped 6 bases from V and 1 base from J, with 10 bases between. Germline V gives CDR1 MDHEN, CDR2 SYDVKM. The CDR3 spells CASSTSGSYNEQFF. CDR3 nucleotides: TGTGCCAGCAGCACCAGCGGTTCCTACAATGAGCAGTTCTTC.

The chain uses TRBV6-5 and TRBJ2-1; D remains ambiguous. Germline-derived CDR1 and CDR2 are MNHEY and SVGAGI. V lost 4 bases to trimming and J lost 2 bases, with 12 bases between them. The CDR3 is made up of 15 amino acids. The CDR3 DNA sequence: TGTGCCAGCAGTTCTAGGAGTCGCCCCTACAATGAGCAGTTCTTC. The encoded protein is CASSSRSRPYNEQFF.

V is TRBV18 and J is TRBJ1-6; 8 bases line up with TRBD1. The CDR3 is 14 amino acids. V trimming: 6 bases; J trimming: 9 bases; junction bases outside the gene matches: 7. Germline lookup yields CDR1 KGHSH and CDR2 LQKENI. In DNA form, the CDR3 reads TGTGCCAGCTCTCGTACAGGGGGTTCTTCACCCCTCCACTTT. Translated, it gives CASSRTGGSSPLHF.

J is TRBJ2-1 and V is TRBV5-4, with 10 bases fitting TRBD2. CDR1 and CDR2 (germline): SGHNT, YYREEE (reference sequence). Losses at the gene ends were 1 base for V and 6 bases for J; bases not matched to a gene: 4. The CDR3 length is 15 residues. CDR3 region: CASSLSGRAVNEQFF. In DNA form, the CDR3 reads TGTGCCAGCAGCTTGAGCGGGAGGGCCGTCAATGAGCAGTTCTTC.

CDR3 amino acids: CASSVLAGPNTGELFF. The CDR3 DNA reads as TGTGCCAGCAGTGTCCTAGCGGGGCCGAACACCGGGGAGCTGTTTTTT. The chain joins TRBV6-4 to TRBJ2-2; TRBD2 matches at 9 bases. CDR1 and CDR2 (germline): MRHNA, SNTAGT. V shed 4 bases, J shed 0 bases, and the junction held 3 bases outside the gene matches. There are 16 residues in the CDR3.

The CDR3 here is CASSGNGAYNEQFF. CDR3 in DNA: TGTGCCAGCAGTGGGAACGGAGCCTACAATGAGCAGTTCTTC. The chain recombines TRBV25-1 with TRBJ2-1; D uncertain. V was cut by 4 bases and J by 2 bases, with 9 bases left in between. The CDR3 is 14 amino acids. The germline V gene has CDR1 MGHDK and CDR2 SYGVNS.

The chain recombines TRBV2 with TRBJ2-1, with 9 nucleotides matching TRBD1. The germline CDR1 and CDR2 sequences are SNHLY and FYNNEI. The V gene end was trimmed by 7 bases and the J gene end by 13 bases; junction bases not matched to a gene: 23. The CDR3 is made up of 17 amino acids. The CDR3 here is CASKRTTGQGAKTQQFF. CDR3 DNA: TGTGCCAGCAAGCGAACCACGGGACAGGGAGCGAAGACTCAACAGTTCTTC.